The 14 T cell receptor beta chains reported below all come from one sample, sequenced in a study of spatial heterogeneity in lung cancer. Documented time point: sample taken at primary tumor resection. One entry per CDR3 protein results from TCRdb running MiXCR on the 5' RACE reads. The profile covers tens of thousands of distinct CDR3 sequences, with approximately 12% appearing a single time and about two fifths taken by the ten largest. Source: PBMCs, taken at surgery. These receptors were obtained from a male donor with early-stage non-small cell lung cancer.

A few counts support this clonotype. The chain employs TRBV20-1 and TRBJ1-6; no clear D. Trimming took 1 base from V and 9 from J, leaving 4 bases between them. The CDR3 loop spans 11 amino acids. The germline CDR1 and CDR2 sequences are DFQATT and SNEGSKA (reference sequence). CDR3 DNA sequence: TGCAGTGCTAGAGGTAGTTCACCCCTCCACTTT. Translation: CSARGSSPLHF.

At least ten counts were recorded for this clonotype. The chain is built from TRBV6-2 or TRBV6-3 and TRBJ2-6, with TRBD1 as a possible D gene (6 bases). CDR1 and CDR2 (germline): MNHEY, SVGEGT. Trimming removed 6 bases from V and 2 bases from J, with 11 bases in between. There are 15 residues in the CDR3. The CDR3 reads CASSLKGAGANVLTF. The CDR3 DNA reads TGTGCCAGCAGCTTAAAGGGGGCTGGGGCCAACGTCCTGACTTTC.

This clonotype was counted at least ten times. This chain joins TRBV20-1 and TRBJ1-1, with TRBD1 as a possible D gene (6 bases). The CDR3 has 14 residues. CDR1 and CDR2 (germline): DFQATT, SNEGSKA (reference sequence). V was pared by 0 bases and J by 7 bases, with 15 bases between. In DNA, the CDR3 is TGCAGTGCTAGAGATTTAGCAGGGGTGCTTGAAGCTTTCTTT. Translation gives CSARDLAGVLEAFF.

The genes are TRBV27 and TRBJ1-4; perhaps TRBD1 as D (6 bases). Trimming took 4 bases from V and 8 from J, leaving 11 bases between them. CDR3 length equals 13 residues. From germline, CDR1 is MNHEY and CDR2 SMNVEV (reference sequence). The CDR3 reads CASSSRQEEKLFF. The CDR3 DNA sequence: TGTGCCAGCAGTTCGAGACAGGAGGAAAAACTGTTTTTT.

V usage is TRBV4-3 and J usage is TRBJ1-6; D possibly corresponds to TRBD1 (6 bases). Germline CDR1 and CDR2: LGHNA and YSLEER. Between the trimmed V and J ends, which lost 1 base and 8 bases, there was a span of 12 bases. The CDR3 extends over 15 amino acids. This CDR3 reads CASSQGGGGHSPLHF. CDR3 sequence (DNA): TGCGCCAGCAGCCAAGGGGGGGGCGGGCATTCACCCCTCCACTTT.

The chain combines TRBV29-1 with TRBJ2-4; D perhaps matches TRBD2 (6 bases). The V gene's germline CDR1 is SQVTM and CDR2 ANQGSEA. CDR3 length: 13 residues. The V end was cut by 0 bases, the J end by 8 bases, with 11 bases between. The CDR3 DNA follows: TGCAGCGTTGAAGATCAAGGGGAGGACATTCAGTACTTC. Translated, it gives CSVEDQGEDIQYF.

The V and J genes are TRBV5-1 and TRBJ2-1; unclear D gene. The CDR3 length is 14 residues. Germline V gene data show CDR1 as SGHRS and CDR2 as YFSETQ. V was trimmed by 4 bases and J by 5 bases, leaving 13 bases between them. The CDR3 region is CASSAGPGNNEQFF. CDR3 nucleotide sequence: TGCGCCAGCAGCGCCGGACCCGGTAACAATGAGCAGTTCTTC.

Notes on this clonotype: One end of the junction does not line up with germline, which may come from a read error. The chain combines TRBV7-2 with TRBJ2-2, with a tentative D call TRBD2 (6 bases). The V gene's germline CDR1 is SGHTA and CDR2 FQGNSA. This CDR3 region has 13 residues. CDR3 sequence (DNA): TGTGCCAGCAGCCCCCCCTACACCGGGGGGCTGTTTTTT. Amino acids: CASSPPYTGGLFF.

The CDR3 nucleotides are TGCAGTGCTAGCCCTAGCGGGGGCATGAACCAAGAGACCCAGTACTTC. Translating it yields CSASPSGGMNQETQYF. The rearrangement joins TRBV20-1 to TRBJ2-5; TRBD2 aligns across 10 bases. There are 16 residues in the CDR3. Germline V lookup: CDR1 DFQATT, CDR2 SNEGSKA (reference sequence). J was trimmed by 0 bases and V by 3 bases; bases with no gene match: 7.

V usage is TRBV12-3 or TRBV12-4 and J usage is TRBJ1-1, with 8 bases that match TRBD1. The CDR3 loop spans 15 amino acids. Trimming took 0 bases from V and 1 from J; bases not matched to a gene: 1. CDR3 DNA: TGTGCCAGCAGTTTAGCCGACAGGGGGAACACTGAAGCTTTCTTT. Protein product: CASSLADRGNTEAFF.

This clonotype was seen a few times. As DNA, the CDR3 is TGTGCCACCAGTGATCCAGGGGTACGGTCCGGGGAGCTGTTTTTT. It codes for CATSDPGVRSGELFF. V is TRBV24-1 and J is TRBJ2-2; D is perhaps TRBD1 (6 bases). Per germline, CDR1 KGHDR and CDR2 SFDVKD. V dropped 3 bases and J dropped 6 bases, with 13 bases sitting between them. The CDR3 sequence is 15 residues long.

The J gene is TRBJ1-1, the V gene TRBV2; D possibly corresponds to TRBD1 (5 bases). Germline CDR1 reads SNHLY; CDR2 reads FYNNEI. V was trimmed by 1 base and J by 2 bases, leaving 8 bases between them. The CDR3 totals 14 residues. In DNA form, the CDR3 reads TGTGCCAGCAGTGAAGGACAGAGAAACACTGAAGCTTTCTTT. Protein sequence: CASSEGQRNTEAFF.

This CDR3 reads CSARAGGAYEQYF. The CDR3 region has the DNA TGCAGTGCTAGGGCGGGGGGAGCGTACGAGCAGTACTTC. The rearrangement uses TRBV20-1 and TRBJ2-7; 8 nucleotides agree with TRBD2. CDR1 is DFQATT and CDR2 is SNEGSKA in the germline V gene (reference sequence). The CDR3 consists of 13 residues. Germline trimming cut 3 bases from V and 4 bases from J; bases unmatched to any gene: 5.

This clonotype was detected a few times. This chain links TRBV3-1 with TRBJ2-1, with D unclear. Between the trimmed V and J ends, which lost 3 bases and 13 bases, there was a span of 16 bases. Germline V gene lookup returns CDR1 LGHDT and CDR2 YNNKEL (reference sequence). The length of the CDR3 is 13 residues. CDR3 region: CASSQVRSGPQFF. In nucleotides, the CDR3 is TGTGCCAGCAGCCAGGTTAGATCGGGTCCTCAGTTCTTC.